The sequence of this TCR beta chain was determined in a study of cytomegalovirus exposure and HLA in healthy donors. The study, taken as a whole, reports: The Asian-associated ancestry cluster reportedly had fewer N-insertions than the roughly 720-donor mean in a later analysis. Researchers reported from a later analysis that most CMV-associated TCR beta chains appeared HLA-restricted.

V dropped 7 bases and J dropped 2; count of bases not matched to a gene: 4. In germline, CDR1 is SQVTM, CDR2 ANQGSEA. The CDR3 runs 14 residues. As concerns this clone: Its antigen is still unknown.

The PCR contained 60 Vbeta and 13 Jbeta primers. Some clones are missing from TCRdb's copy, which holds only in-frame ones; the method was immunoSEQ multiplex PCR. The data contain 200,000 or so clones, nearly 80% of them singletons. This receptor was taken from a woman aged 25 to 39 in good health and CMV-seropositive. The sequenced sample consisted of PBMCs. V gene TRBV29-1 combines with J gene TRBJ2-2; 10 bases are a match to TRBD1. The DNA of the CDR3 is TGCAGCGCCCGGGACAGGGGTAACACCGGGGAGCTGTTTTTT. Amino acids: CSARDRGNTGELFF.